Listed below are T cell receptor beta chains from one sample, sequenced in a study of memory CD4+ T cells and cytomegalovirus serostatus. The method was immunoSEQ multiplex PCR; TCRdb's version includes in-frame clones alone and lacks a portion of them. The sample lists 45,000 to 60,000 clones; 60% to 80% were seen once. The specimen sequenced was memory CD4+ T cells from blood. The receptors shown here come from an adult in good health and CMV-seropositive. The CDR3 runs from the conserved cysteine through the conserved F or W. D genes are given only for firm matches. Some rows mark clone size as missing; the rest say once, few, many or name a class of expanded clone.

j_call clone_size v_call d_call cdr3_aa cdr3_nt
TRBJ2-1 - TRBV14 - CASSQGQAGTPRFSVFF TGTGCCAGCAGCCAAGGACAAGCCGGGACTCCGAGGTTTAGTGTGTTCTTC
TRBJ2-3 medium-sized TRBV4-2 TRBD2 CASSREGKATDTQYF TGTGCCAGCAGCCGGGAGGGGAAAGCCACAGATACGCAGTATTTT
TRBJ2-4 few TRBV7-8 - CASGSETKNIQYF TGTGCCAGCGGGTCAGAGACGAAAAACATTCAGTACTTC
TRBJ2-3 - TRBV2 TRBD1 CASTHDREGTDTQYF TGTGCCAGCACCCACGACAGGGAAGGCACAGATACGCAGTATTTT
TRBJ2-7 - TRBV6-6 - CASSYQDSSYEQYF TGTGCCAGCAGTTACCAGGACAGCTCCTACGAGCAGTACTTC
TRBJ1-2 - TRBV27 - CASSPQGLGGYTF TGTGCCAGCAGTCCCCAGGGGCTGGGTGGCTACACCTTC
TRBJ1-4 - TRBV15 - CATSPKLTNEKLFF TGTGCCACCAGCCCAAAGTTGACTAATGAAAAACTGTTTTTT
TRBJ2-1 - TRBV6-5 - CASSYSGAGTYNEQFF TGTGCCAGCAGTTATTCCGGCGCGGGGACCTACAATGAGCAGTTCTTC
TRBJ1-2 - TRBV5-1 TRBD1 CASSSHSTGGGYTF TGCGCCAGCAGCTCCCACTCGACAGGGGGTGGCTACACCTTC
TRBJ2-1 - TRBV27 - CASSVSLSSYNEQFF TGTGCCAGCAGTGTGTCTTTAAGCTCCTACAATGAGCAGTTCTTC
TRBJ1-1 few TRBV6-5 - CASSYSRDTEAFF TGTGCCAGCAGTTACTCTAGGGATACTGAAGCTTTCTTT
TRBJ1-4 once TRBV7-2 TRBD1 CASSFGDRGRDEKLFF TGTGCCAGCAGCTTCGGGGACAGGGGACGAGATGAAAAACTGTTTTTT
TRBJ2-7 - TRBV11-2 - CASARDTQVYEQYF TGTGCCAGCGCCCGGGACACCCAAGTCTACGAGCAGTACTTC
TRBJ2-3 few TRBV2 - CASSERGASLGLDTDTQYF TGTGCCAGCAGTGAGAGGGGAGCAAGTTTGGGGTTGGACACAGATACGCAGTATTTT
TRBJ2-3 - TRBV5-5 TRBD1 CASSLTGTGARGDTQYF TGTGCCAGCAGCCTTACCGGGACAGGCGCCCGAGGAGATACGCAGTATTTT
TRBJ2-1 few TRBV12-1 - CASSPWTSNEQFF TGTGCCAGCAGCCCCTGGACTAGCAATGAGCAGTTCTTC
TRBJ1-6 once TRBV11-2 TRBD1 CASSPTGVSSYNSPLHF TGTGCCAGCAGCCCCACAGGGGTGAGTTCCTATAATTCACCCCTCCACTTT
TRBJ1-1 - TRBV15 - CATSRDWLGGAAPLGTEAFF TGTGCCACCAGCAGAGATTGGTTAGGGGGAGCGGCGCCCCTGGGGACTGAAGCTTTCTTT
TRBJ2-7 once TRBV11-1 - CASSLALASYEQYF TGTGCCAGCAGCTTAGCGCTAGCTTCCTACGAGCAGTACTTC
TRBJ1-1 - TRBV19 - CASRRAGRGTEAFF TGTGCCAGTAGGAGGGCAGGGAGGGGCACTGAAGCTTTCTTT
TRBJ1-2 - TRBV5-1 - CASSSLPGSDGYTF TGCGCCAGCAGCTCCCTTCCGGGGTCTGATGGCTACACCTTC
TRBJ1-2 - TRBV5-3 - CAWKGRRNYGYTF TGTGCCTGGAAAGGGCGCAGGAACTATGGCTACACCTTC
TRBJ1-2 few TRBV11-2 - CASSLYGYGYTF TGTGCCAGCAGCCTGTACGGCTATGGCTACACCTTC
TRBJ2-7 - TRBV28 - CASETDSYEQYF TGTGCCAGCGAGACAGACTCCTACGAGCAGTACTTC
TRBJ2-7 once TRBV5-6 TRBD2 CASSRLAGGYEQYF TGTGCCAGCAGCCGACTAGCGGGGGGCTACGAGCAGTACTTC
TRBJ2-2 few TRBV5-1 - CASTPSDANTGELFF TGCGCCAGCACCCCGAGCGACGCGAACACCGGGGAGCTGTTTTTT
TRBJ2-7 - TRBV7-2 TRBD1 CASSRGGQAYEQYF TGTGCCAGCAGCCGAGGGGGACAGGCCTACGAGCAGTACTTC
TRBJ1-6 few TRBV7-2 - CASSLAAGRNSPLHF TGTGCCAGCAGCTTAGCCGCAGGGAGAAACTCACCCCTCCACTTT
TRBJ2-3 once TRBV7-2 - CASSLGLVDTQYF TGTGCCAGCAGCTTAGGTTTGGTAGATACGCAGTATTTT
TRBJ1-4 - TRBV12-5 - CASGPALRTASFDVNEKLFF TGTGCTAGTGGTCCGGCCTTGAGGACAGCCTCGTTTGACGTTAATGAAAAACTGTTTTTT
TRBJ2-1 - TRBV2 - CASSGPSYNEQFF TGTGCCAGCAGTGGACCTAGCTACAATGAGCAGTTCTTC
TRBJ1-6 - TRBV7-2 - CASRSSRAAYNSPLHF TGTGCCAGCAGAAGCTCAAGGGCAGCTTATAATTCACCCCTCCACTTT
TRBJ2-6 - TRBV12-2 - CASRLRDRGPGANVLTF TGTGCAAGTCGCCTCCGGGACAGGGGGCCTGGGGCCAACGTCCTGACTTTC
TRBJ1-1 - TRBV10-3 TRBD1 CATRQGSETEAFF TGTGCCACCCGACAGGGGTCAGAGACTGAAGCTTTCTTT
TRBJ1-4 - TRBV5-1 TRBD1 CASSSDRVSKKLFF TGCGCCAGCAGCTCGGACAGGGTTTCGAAAAAACTGTTTTTT
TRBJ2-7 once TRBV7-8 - CASSLALNSARSSYEQYF TGTGCCAGCAGCTTAGCGTTGAATTCAGCCCGGAGCTCCTACGAGCAGTACTTC
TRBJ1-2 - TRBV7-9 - CASSQGFDYGYTF TGTGCCAGCAGCCAAGGATTCGACTATGGCTACACCTTC
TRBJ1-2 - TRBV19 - CASSIGQGLYGYTF TGTGCCAGTAGTATTGGGCAGGGCCTCTATGGCTACACCTTC
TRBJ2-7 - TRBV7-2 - CASSLSEGQGYEQYF TGTGCCAGCAGCTTGTCCGAGGGTCAGGGCTACGAGCAGTACTTC
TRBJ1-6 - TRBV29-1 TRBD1 CSVDLGTGGSPLHF TGCAGCGTTGATCTCGGGACAGGAGGGTCACCCCTCCACTTT
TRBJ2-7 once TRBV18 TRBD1 CASSQTGGESEQYF TGTGCCAGCTCACAGACAGGGGGGGAAAGCGAGCAGTACTTC
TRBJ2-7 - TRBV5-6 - CASSTAYEQYF TGTGCCAGCAGCACAGCCTACGAGCAGTACTTC
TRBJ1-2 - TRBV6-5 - CASRGGGLIYGYTF TGTGCCAGCAGGGGTGGGGGCCTAATCTATGGCTACACCTTC
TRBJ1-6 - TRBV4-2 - CASSQVGDRHNSPLHF TGTGCCAGCAGCCAAGTTGGAGACCGTCATAATTCACCCCTCCACTTT
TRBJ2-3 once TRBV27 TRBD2 CASSSSRTSGDTDTQYF TGTGCCAGCAGTTCCTCGAGGACTAGCGGGGACACAGATACGCAGTATTTT
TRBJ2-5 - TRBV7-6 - CASSLRSLETQYF TGTGCCAGCAGCTTACGCAGCTTAGAGACCCAGTACTTC
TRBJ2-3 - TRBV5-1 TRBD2 CASSPGLAGGRDTQYF TGCGCCAGCAGCCCAGGACTAGCGGGGGGTCGAGATACGCAGTATTTT
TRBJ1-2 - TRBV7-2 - CASSSNWGRDDYGYTF TGTGCCAGCAGCTCCAACTGGGGCAGGGATGACTATGGCTACACCTTC
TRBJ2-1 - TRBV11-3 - CASEADGLSYNEQFF TGTGCCAGCGAAGCGGACGGACTATCCTACAATGAGCAGTTCTTC
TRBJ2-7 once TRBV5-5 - CASSWDTFAYEQYF TGTGCCAGCAGCTGGGACACCTTTGCCTACGAGCAGTACTTC
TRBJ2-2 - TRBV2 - CASSPDAANTGELFF TGTGCCAGCAGTCCGGACGCAGCGAACACCGGGGAGCTGTTTTTT
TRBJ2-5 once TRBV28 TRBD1 CASSELRGQDVQETQYF TGTGCCAGCAGCGAACTTCGGGGACAGGACGTCCAAGAGACCCAGTACTTC
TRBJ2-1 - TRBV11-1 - CASSFRVRNNEQFF TGTGCCAGCAGCTTTCGTGTTCGTAACAATGAGCAGTTCTTC
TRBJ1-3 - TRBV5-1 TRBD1 CASSLVGQNPSGNTIYF TGCGCCAGCAGCCTCGTGGGACAGAACCCCTCTGGAAACACCATATATTTT